This is a list of T cell receptor beta chains from one sample in a study of T cells in Graves' hyperthyroidism and ophthalmopathy. Each CDR3 protein is one row after TCRdb ran MiXCR on the multiplex PCR reads. The sample contains fewer than 200,000 distinct CDR3 sequences, approximately 15% of which appear only once. The sample comprised blood. Receptor source: a woman between 50 and 59 years old with Graves' hyperthyroidism. Both conserved end residues are part of each CDR3. A D gene is named only where the DNA matches it firmly. Size values are once, few and many counts, or a class for expanded clones, and some rows have none.

NA	TRBV4-1	NA	TRBJ1-4	CASSQDRQGSNEKLFF	TGCGCCAGCAGCCAAGATCGTCAGGGTTCTAATGAAAAACTGTTTTTT
NA	TRBV12-3/TRBV12-4	many	TRBJ1-1	CASRLAGNTEAFF	TGTGCCAGCAGGCTAGCAGGAAACACTGAAGCTTTCTTT
NA	TRBV19	many	TRBJ2-7	CASGVAYEQYF	TGTGCCTCGGGGGTGGCCTACGAGCAGTACTTC
NA	TRBV9	many	TRBJ1-1	CASSVSGMSTEAFF	TGTGCCAGCAGCGTATCCGGGATGAGCACTGAAGCTTTCTTT
NA	TRBV9	many	TRBJ1-2	CASSPAGVYGYTF	TGTGCCAGCAGCCCCGCGGGGGTCTATGGCTACACCTTC
TRBD1	TRBV5-1	many	TRBJ1-1	CASSDRDRSNTEAFF	TGCGCCAGCAGCGATAGGGACAGGTCCAACACTGAAGCTTTCTTT
NA	TRBV20-1	many	TRBJ1-6	CSAREPNSPLHF	TGCAGTGCTAGAGAACCGAATTCACCCCTCCACTTT
NA	TRBV6-1	many	TRBJ2-7	CASSVGETYEQYF	TGTGCCAGCAGCGTGGGGGAAACCTACGAGCAGTACTTC
NA	TRBV7-2	few	TRBJ1-1	CASSFWVYGDTEAFF	TGTGCCAGCAGCTTCTGGGTATATGGTGACACTGAAGCTTTCTTT
TRBD1	TRBV3-1	many	TRBJ1-2	CASSLTGGPYGYTF	TGTGCCAGCAGCCTTACAGGGGGCCCGTATGGCTACACCTTC
NA	TRBV2	many	TRBJ2-7	CASSPPPGGEEQYF	TGTGCCAGCAGCCCCCCACCCGGGGGTGAGGAGCAGTACTTC
NA	TRBV2	many	TRBJ1-2	CASSEVAGTAYGYTF	TGTGCCAGCAGTGAAGTTGCAGGGACTGCCTATGGCTACACCTTC
NA	TRBV6-2/TRBV6-3	many	TRBJ1-4	CASSGRENEKLFF	TGTGCCAGCAGCGGGAGAGAGAATGAAAAACTGTTTTTT
NA	TRBV3-1	few	TRBJ1-2	CASSPRQGGGYTF	TGTGCCAGCAGCCCTCGGCAGGGAGGTGGCTACACCTTC
NA	TRBV28	few	TRBJ1-1	CASSLKTWGGLNTEAFF	TGTGCCAGCAGTCTGAAGACCTGGGGAGGGCTGAACACTGAAGCTTTCTTT
NA	TRBV7-6	many	TRBJ1-1	CASSPAGWGGNTEAFF	TGTGCCAGCAGCCCGGCAGGGTGGGGGGGGAACACTGAAGCTTTCTTT
NA	TRBV28	NA	TRBJ1-2	CASTQIHRANYGYTF	TGTGCCAGCACCCAGATCCACAGGGCTAACTATGGCTACACCTTC
NA	TRBV29-1	many	TRBJ1-1	CSIRDTVYTEAFF	TGCAGCATTCGGGACACAGTCTACACTGAAGCTTTCTTT
NA	TRBV20-1	NA	TRBJ1-6	CSASRGFEDNSPLHF	TGCAGTGCTAGTCGGGGATTTGAGGATAATTCACCCCTCCACTTT
NA	TRBV19	few	TRBJ2-5	CASSWGLQETQYF	TGTGCCAGTAGTTGGGGATTACAAGAGACCCAGTACTTC
NA	TRBV27	NA	TRBJ2-7	CASMSLDAYEQYF	TGTGCCAGCATGAGCCTAGACGCCTACGAGCAGTACTTC
NA	TRBV7-8	many	TRBJ1-5	CASSLAATAYNQPQHF	TGTGCCAGCAGCTTAGCGGCGACGGCTTACAATCAGCCCCAGCATTTT
NA	TRBV2	NA	TRBJ2-5	CASILAARETQYF	TGTGCCAGCATACTAGCTGCTCGAGAGACCCAGTACTTC
NA	TRBV28	many	TRBJ1-2	CASSYSDGYTF	TGTGCCAGCAGTTACAGTGATGGCTACACCTTC
TRBD2	TRBV5-6	NA	TRBJ2-3	CASSPLAGGGGPQYF	TGTGCCAGCAGCCCCCTGGCGGGAGGGGGGGGTCCGCAGTATTTT
NA	TRBV9	many	TRBJ1-5	CASSVAREGQPQHF	TGTGCCAGCAGCGTAGCACGGGAGGGCCAGCCCCAGCATTTT
NA	TRBV28	NA	TRBJ2-2	CASSLWGRNTGELFF	TGTGCCAGCAGTTTATGGGGGCGAAACACCGGGGAGCTGTTTTTT
NA	TRBV7-9	many	TRBJ2-1	CASSLARQGHEQFF	TGTGCCAGCAGCTTAGCGCGCCAGGGCCATGAGCAGTTCTTC
NA	TRBV27	many	TRBJ2-3	CASRGYMADTQYF	TGTGCCAGCCGGGGTTACATGGCGGATACGCAGTATTTT
TRBD1	TRBV5-6	many	TRBJ2-5	CASSSQGARETQYF	TGTGCCAGCAGTTCTCAGGGGGCCCGTGAGACCCAGTACTTC
NA	TRBV5-4	few	TRBJ2-1	CASSFQNEQFF	TGTGCCAGCAGTTTCCAAAATGAGCAGTTCTTC
TRBD2	TRBV6-1	many	TRBJ2-2	CASSRRLAGGLGTGELFF	TGTGCCAGCAGTCGCCGACTAGCGGGGGGGTTGGGGACCGGGGAGCTGTTTTTT
NA	TRBV25-1	many	TRBJ2-3	CASSDTGGWVADTQYF	TGTGCCAGCAGTGATACAGGCGGATGGGTTGCAGATACGCAGTATTTT
TRBD1	TRBV19	NA	TRBJ1-4	CASSTSGGTGSEKLFF	TGTGCCAGTAGTACGTCCGGCGGGACAGGGTCCGAAAAACTGTTTTTT
NA	TRBV7-9	many	TRBJ1-1	CASLGLLNTEAFF	TGTGCCAGCCTTGGGCTATTGAACACTGAAGCTTTCTTT
NA	TRBV2	NA	TRBJ2-5	CASSVGQSGQYF	TGTGCCAGCAGTGTCGGGCAGTCAGGCCAGTACTTC
TRBD1	TRBV7-2	many	TRBJ1-3	CASSFGTGGANTIYF	TGTGCCAGCAGCTTTGGGACAGGGGGCGCGAACACCATATATTTT
TRBD2	TRBV7-9	many	TRBJ2-5	CASSLGLAGMYF	TGTGCCAGCAGCCTGGGACTAGCGGGGATGTACTTC
TRBD1	TRBV11-2	many	TRBJ2-1	CASSLQGALEQFF	TGTGCCAGCAGCTTACAGGGGGCGCTTGAGCAGTTCTTC
NA	TRBV5-1	few	TRBJ2-1	CASSFRGGHDEQFF	TGCGCCAGCAGCTTCCGAGGGGGACACGATGAGCAGTTCTTC
NA	TRBV6-2/TRBV6-3	many	TRBJ2-2	CASNPGTSPGKLFF	TGTGCCAGCAACCCCGGGACATCCCCCGGGAAGCTGTTTTTT
NA	TRBV19	many	TRBJ2-3	CASSIRDLNTDTQYF	TGTGCCAGTAGTATAAGGGACTTAAACACAGATACGCAGTATTTT
TRBD1	TRBV7-2	many	TRBJ2-7	CASSLVFEWDRENEQYF	TGTGCCAGCAGCTTAGTATTTGAGTGGGACAGGGAGAACGAGCAGTACTTC
TRBD1	TRBV5-1	NA	TRBJ2-7	CASNVDRAQQYF	TGCGCCAGCAACGTGGACAGGGCCCAGCAGTACTTC
TRBD2	TRBV15	many	TRBJ2-4	CATSNLAGGLLAKNIQYF	TGTGCCACCAGCAACCTAGCGGGGGGGTTACTAGCCAAAAACATTCAGTACTTC
NA	TRBV5-1	many	TRBJ2-3	CASSSQTGLSTDTQYF	TGCGCCAGCAGCTCACAAACAGGGCTAAGCACAGATACGCAGTATTTT
TRBD1	TRBV19	many	TRBJ1-2	CASILQGQEFYGYTF	TGTGCCAGTATACTACAGGGACAGGAATTCTATGGCTACACCTTC
NA	TRBV28	NA	TRBJ2-1	CASVSVGDLSYNEQFF	TGTGCCAGCGTTAGCGTCGGGGACCTCTCCTACAATGAGCAGTTCTTC
NA	TRBV14	few	TRBJ1-5	CASGKGGEDQPQHF	TGTGCCAGCGGCAAAGGGGGAGAGGATCAGCCCCAGCATTTT
TRBD2	TRBV13	many	TRBJ2-3	CASSAGLAGLKGTQYF	TGTGCCAGCAGTGCTGGACTAGCGGGGCTTAAAGGTACGCAGTATTTT
NA	TRBV20-1	many	TRBJ1-1	CSARSGGQIMNTEAFF	TGCAGTGCTAGATCGGGGGGACAAATTATGAACACTGAAGCTTTCTTT
NA	TRBV18	many	TRBJ1-1	CASSPPFGGTEAFF	TGTGCCAGCTCACCACCATTCGGGGGGACTGAAGCTTTCTTT
NA	TRBV2	many	TRBJ2-7	CASSGTEGREQYF	TGTGCCAGCAGTGGGACAGAGGGGCGCGAGCAGTACTTC
NA	TRBV6-6	many	TRBJ2-6	CASSYSGYSGANVLTF	TGTGCCAGCAGTTACTCTGGGTACTCTGGGGCCAACGTCCTGACTTTC